The source of this T cell receptor beta chain is a study of cytomegalovirus exposure and HLA in healthy donors. Study in general: The Caucasian-associated ancestry cluster held 65% to 85% of 350 to 450 genotyped donors.

Germline CDR1 reads MNHEY; CDR2 reads SVGAGI. V shed 0 bases and J 2 bases; nucleotides not matched to a gene: 7. The CDR3 runs 16 residues. This PCR relied on a set of 60 Vbeta primers and 13 Jbeta primers. Repertoires were generated with immunoSEQ multiplex PCR, while TCRdb's copy carries only in-frame clones and drops some. The sample has over 30,000 clones; about nine tenths are singletons. This TCR was sampled from a woman between 40 and 50 years old in good health and CMV-seropositive. The chain uses TRBV6-5 and TRBJ2-7, with 7 bases fitting TRBD2. Sequencing used PBMCs. CDR3 coding DNA: TGTGCCAGCAGTTACTCTACGGGGGGAACAACCTACGAGCAGTACTTC. Its translation is CASSYSTGGTTYEQYF.